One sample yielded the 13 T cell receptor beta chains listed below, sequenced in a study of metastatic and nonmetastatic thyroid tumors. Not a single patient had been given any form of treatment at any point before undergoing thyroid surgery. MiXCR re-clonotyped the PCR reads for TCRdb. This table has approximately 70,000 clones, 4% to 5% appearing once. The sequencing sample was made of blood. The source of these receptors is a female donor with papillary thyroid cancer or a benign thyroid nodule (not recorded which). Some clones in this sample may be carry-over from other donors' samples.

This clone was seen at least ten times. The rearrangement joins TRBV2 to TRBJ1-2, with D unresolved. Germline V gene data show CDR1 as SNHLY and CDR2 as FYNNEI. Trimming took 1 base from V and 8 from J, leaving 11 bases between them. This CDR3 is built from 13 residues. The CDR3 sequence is CASSEEFVNGYTF. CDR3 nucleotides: TGTGCCAGCAGTGAAGAGTTTGTCAACGGCTACACCTTC.

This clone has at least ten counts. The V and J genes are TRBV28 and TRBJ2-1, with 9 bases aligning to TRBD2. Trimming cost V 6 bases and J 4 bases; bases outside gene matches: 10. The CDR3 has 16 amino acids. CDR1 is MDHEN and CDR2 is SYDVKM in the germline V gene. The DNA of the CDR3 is TGTGCCAGCAGCCCGACCACTAGCGGGTCTTACAATGAGCAGTTCTTC. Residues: CASSPTTSGSYNEQFF.

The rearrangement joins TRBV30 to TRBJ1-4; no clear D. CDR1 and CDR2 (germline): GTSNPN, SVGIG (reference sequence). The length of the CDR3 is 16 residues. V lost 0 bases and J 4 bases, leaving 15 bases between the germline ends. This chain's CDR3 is CAWSVGGRLFNEKLFF. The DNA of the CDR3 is TGTGCCTGGAGTGTAGGTGGACGGCTCTTTAATGAAAAACTGTTTTTT.

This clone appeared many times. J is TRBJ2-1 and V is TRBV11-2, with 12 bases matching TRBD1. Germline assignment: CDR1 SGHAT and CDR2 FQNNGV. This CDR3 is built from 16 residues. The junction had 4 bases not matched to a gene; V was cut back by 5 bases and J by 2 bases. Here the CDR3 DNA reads TGTGCCAGCAGCGCAGGGACAGGGGGCACCTACAATGAGCAGTTCTTC. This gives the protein CASSAGTGGTYNEQFF.

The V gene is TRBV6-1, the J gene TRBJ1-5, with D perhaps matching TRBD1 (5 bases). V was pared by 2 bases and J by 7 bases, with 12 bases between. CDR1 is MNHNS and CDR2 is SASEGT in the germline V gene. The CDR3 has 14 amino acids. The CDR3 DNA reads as TGTGCCAGCAGTGAAATCCTAGGGGACCAGCCCCAGCATTTT. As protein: CASSEILGDQPQHF.

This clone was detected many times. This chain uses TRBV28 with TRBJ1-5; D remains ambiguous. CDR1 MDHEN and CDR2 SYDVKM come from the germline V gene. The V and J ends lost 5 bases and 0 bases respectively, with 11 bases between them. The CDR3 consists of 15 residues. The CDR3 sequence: CASSHLGNSNQPQHF. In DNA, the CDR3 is TGTGCCAGCAGTCACTTAGGTAATAGCAATCAGCCCCAGCATTTT. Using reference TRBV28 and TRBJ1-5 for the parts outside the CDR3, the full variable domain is DVKVTQSSRYLVKRTGEKVFLECVQDMDHENMFWYRQDPGLGLRLIYFSYDVKMKEKGDIPEGYSVSREKKERFSLILESASTNQTSMYLCASSHLGNSNQPQHFGDGTRLSIL.

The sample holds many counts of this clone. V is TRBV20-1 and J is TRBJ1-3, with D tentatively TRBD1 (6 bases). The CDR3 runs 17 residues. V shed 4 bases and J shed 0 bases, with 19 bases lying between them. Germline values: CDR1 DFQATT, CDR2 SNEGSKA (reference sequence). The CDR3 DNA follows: TGCAGTGCTAACAGTCCCGGGACACGTTACTCTGGAAACACCATATATTTT. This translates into CSANSPGTRYSGNTIYF.

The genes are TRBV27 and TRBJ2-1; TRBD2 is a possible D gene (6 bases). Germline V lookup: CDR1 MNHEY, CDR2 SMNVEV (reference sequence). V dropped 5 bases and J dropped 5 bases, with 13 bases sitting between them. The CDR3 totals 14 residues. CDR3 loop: CASSPAAGNNEQFF. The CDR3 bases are TGTGCCAGCAGTCCCGCGGCGGGGAACAATGAGCAGTTCTTC.

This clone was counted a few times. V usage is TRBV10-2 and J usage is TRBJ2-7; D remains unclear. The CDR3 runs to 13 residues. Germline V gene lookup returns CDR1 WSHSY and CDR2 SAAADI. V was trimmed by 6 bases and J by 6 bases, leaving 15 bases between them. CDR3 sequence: CASSEPMVVEQYF. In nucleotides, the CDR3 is TGCGCCAGCAGCGAACCAATGGTCGTCGAGCAGTACTTC.

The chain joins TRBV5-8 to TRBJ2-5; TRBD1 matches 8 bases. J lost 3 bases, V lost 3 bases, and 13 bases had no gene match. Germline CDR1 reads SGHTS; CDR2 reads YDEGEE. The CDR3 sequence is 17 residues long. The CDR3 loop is CASSSGQGTGLKETQYF. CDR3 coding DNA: TGTGCCAGCAGCTCAGGTCAAGGGACAGGCCTTAAAGAGACCCAGTACTTC.

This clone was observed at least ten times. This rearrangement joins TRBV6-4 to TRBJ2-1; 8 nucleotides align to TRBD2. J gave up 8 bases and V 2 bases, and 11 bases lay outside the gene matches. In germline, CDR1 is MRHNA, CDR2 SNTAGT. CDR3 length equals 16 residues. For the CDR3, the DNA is TGTGCCAGCAGTGACAGGGGTAGCGGGATGGTCGATGAGCAGTTCTTC. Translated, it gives CASSDRGSGMVDEQFF.

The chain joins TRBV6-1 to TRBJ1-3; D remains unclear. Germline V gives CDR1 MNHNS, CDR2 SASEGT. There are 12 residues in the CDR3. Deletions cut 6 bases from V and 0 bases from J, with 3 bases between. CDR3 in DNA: TGTGCCAGCAGGAACTCTGGAAACACCATATATTTT. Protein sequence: CASRNSGNTIYF.

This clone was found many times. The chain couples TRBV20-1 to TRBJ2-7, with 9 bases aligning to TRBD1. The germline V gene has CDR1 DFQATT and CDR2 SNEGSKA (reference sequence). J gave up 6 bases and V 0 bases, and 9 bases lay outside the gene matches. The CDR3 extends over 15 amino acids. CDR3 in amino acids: CSARDSGTGISEQYF. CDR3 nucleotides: TGCAGTGCTAGAGACTCCGGGACAGGGATTTCCGAGCAGTACTTC.